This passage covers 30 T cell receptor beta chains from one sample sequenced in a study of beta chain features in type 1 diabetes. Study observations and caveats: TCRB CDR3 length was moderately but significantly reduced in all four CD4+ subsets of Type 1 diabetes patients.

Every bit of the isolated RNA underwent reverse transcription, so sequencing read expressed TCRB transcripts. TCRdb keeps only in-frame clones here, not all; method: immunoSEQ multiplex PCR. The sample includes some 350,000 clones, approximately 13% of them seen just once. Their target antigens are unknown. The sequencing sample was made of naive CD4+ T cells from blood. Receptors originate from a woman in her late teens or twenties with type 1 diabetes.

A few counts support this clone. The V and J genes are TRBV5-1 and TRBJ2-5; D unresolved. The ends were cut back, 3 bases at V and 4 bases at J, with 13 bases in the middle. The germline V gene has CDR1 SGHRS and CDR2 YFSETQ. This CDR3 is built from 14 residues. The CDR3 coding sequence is TGCGCCAGCAGCTCTAACCCCCCGGTAGAGACCCAGTACTTC. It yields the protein CASSSNPPVETQYF.

For the CDR3, the DNA is TGCACCAGCAGCCAAGATAAAGGCCGTTTGGGAGCCCAGTACTTC. Translating it yields CTSSQDKGRLGAQYF. This chain uses TRBV1 with TRBJ2-5; TRBD2, the D gene given by the table, was not confirmed from the DNA. TRBV1 corresponds to a pseudogene. The CDR3 sequence is 15 residues long.

CDR3: CASRGSGANNEQFF. CDR3 nucleotide sequence: TGTGCCTCACGAGGGAGCGGGGCTAACAATGAGCAGTTCTTC. V is TRBV21-1 and J is TRBJ2-1; TRBD2 is taken as the D call from the table, unchecked against the DNA. TRBV21-1 is a pseudogene segment. CDR3 length equals 14 residues.

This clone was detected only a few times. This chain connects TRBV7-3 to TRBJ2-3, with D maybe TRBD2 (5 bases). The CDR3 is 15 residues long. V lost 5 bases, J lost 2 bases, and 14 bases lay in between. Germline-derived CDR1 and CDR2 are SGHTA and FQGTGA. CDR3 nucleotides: TGTGCCAGCAGCCCTGGGGAGAGACACACAGATACGCAGTATTTT. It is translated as CASSPGERHTDTQYF.

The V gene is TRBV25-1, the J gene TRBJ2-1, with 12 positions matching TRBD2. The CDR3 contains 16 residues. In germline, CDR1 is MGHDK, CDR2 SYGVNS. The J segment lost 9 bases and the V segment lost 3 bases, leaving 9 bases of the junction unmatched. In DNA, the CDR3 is TGTGCCAGCAGTGACCCGACTAGCGGGAGTTTACGTGAGCAGTTCTTC. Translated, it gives CASSDPTSGSLREQFF.

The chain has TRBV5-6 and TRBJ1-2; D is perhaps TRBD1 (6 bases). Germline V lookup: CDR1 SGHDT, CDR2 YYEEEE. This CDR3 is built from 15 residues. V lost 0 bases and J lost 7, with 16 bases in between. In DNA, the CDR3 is TGTGCCAGCAGCTTGGGGAATACAGGGCTCGGTGGCTACACCTTC. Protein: CASSLGNTGLGGYTF.

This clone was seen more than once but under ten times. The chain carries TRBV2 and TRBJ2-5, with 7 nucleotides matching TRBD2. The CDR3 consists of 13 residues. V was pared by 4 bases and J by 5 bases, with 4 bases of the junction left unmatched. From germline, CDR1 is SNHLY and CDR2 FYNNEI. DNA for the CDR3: TGTGCCAGCAGTGGACTAGCTCTGGAGACCCAGTACTTC. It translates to CASSGLALETQYF.

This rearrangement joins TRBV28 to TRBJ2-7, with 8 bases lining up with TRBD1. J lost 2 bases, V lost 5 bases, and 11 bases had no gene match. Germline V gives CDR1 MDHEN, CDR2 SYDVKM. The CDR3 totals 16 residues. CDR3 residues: CASSIYGQGSTYEQYF. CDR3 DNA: TGTGCCAGCAGTATCTACGGACAGGGTTCTACCTACGAGCAGTACTTC. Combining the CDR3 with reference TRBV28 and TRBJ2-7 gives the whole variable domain DVKVTQSSRYLVKRTGEKVFLECVQDMDHENMFWYRQDPGLGLRLIYFSYDVKMKEKGDIPEGYSVSREKKERFSLILESASTNQTSMYLCASSIYGQGSTYEQYFGPGTRLTVT.

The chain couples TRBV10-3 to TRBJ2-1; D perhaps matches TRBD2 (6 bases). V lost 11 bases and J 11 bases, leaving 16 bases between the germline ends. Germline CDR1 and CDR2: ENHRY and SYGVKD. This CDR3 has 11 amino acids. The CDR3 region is CASDGGVKQFF. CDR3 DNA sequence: TGTGCCTCAGACGGCGGGGTGAAGCAGTTCTTC.

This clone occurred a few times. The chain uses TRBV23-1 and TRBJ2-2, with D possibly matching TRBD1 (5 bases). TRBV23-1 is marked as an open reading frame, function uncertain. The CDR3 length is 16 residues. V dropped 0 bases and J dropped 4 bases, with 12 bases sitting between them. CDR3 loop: CASSQSAGIVTGELFF. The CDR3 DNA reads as TGCGCCAGCAGTCAATCGGCAGGGATTGTCACCGGGGAGCTGTTTTTT.

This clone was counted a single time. The CDR3 spells CASSPGLTYEQYF. DNA for the CDR3: TGTGCCAGCAGCCCGGGACTAACCTACGAGCAGTACTTC. The rearrangement joins TRBV6-5 to TRBJ2-7, with TRBD2 matching 7 bases. V lost 6 bases, J lost 2 bases, and 4 bases stayed unmatched. CDR1 is MNHEY, CDR2 SVGAGI, per germline. This CDR3 contains 13 residues.

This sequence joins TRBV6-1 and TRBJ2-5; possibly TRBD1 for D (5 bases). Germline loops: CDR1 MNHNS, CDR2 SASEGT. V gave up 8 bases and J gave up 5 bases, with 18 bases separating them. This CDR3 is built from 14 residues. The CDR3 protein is CASGAIGSGETQYF. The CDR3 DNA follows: TGTGCCAGCGGTGCAATTGGATCAGGGGAGACCCAGTACTTC.

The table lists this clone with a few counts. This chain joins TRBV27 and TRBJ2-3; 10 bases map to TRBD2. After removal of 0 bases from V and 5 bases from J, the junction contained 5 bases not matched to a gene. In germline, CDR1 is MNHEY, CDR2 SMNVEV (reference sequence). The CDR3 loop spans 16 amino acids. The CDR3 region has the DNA TGTGCCAGCAGTTTATCGCCTAGCGGGAGCGTAGATACGCAGTATTTT. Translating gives CASSLSPSGSVDTQYF.

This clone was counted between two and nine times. The CDR3 spells CASSVVGSGTGGPGELFF. The CDR3 DNA follows: TGTGCCAGCAGCGTAGTGGGCTCGGGGACAGGAGGCCCCGGGGAGCTGTTTTTT. The rearrangement uses TRBV9 and TRBJ2-2; 8 nucleotides line up with TRBD1. Germline V gene lookup returns CDR1 SGDLS and CDR2 YYNGEE. The CDR3 sequence is 18 residues long. V lost 0 bases to trimming and J lost 6 bases; unmatched junction nucleotides: 13. The full variable domain, with the rest looked up from reference TRBV9 and TRBJ2-2, is DSGVTQTPKHLITATGQRVTLRCSPRSGDLSVYWYQQSLDQGLQFLIQYYNGEERAKGNILERFSAQQFPDLHSELNLSSLELGDSALYFCASSVVGSGTGGPGELFFGEGSRLTVL.

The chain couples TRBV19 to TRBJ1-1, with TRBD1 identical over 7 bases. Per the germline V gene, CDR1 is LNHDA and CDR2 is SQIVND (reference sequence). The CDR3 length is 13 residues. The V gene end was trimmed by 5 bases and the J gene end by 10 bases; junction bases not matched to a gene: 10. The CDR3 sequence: CASSLRTRDRAFF. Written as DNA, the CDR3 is TGTGCCAGTAGTCTCCGGACCAGGGACAGAGCTTTCTTT.

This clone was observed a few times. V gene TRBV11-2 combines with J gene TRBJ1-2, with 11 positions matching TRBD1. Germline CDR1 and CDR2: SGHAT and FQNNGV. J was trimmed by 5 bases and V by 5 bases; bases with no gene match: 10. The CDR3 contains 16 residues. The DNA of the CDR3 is TGTGCCAGCAGCCCGGACAGGGGGCATCCTTCTTATGGCTACACCTTC. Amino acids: CASSPDRGHPSYGYTF.

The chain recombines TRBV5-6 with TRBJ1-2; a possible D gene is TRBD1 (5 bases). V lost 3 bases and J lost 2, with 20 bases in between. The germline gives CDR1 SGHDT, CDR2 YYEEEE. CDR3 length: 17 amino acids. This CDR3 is CASSWGGTGTPNYGYTF. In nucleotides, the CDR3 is TGTGCCAGCAGCTGGGGGGGGACCGGGACCCCAAACTATGGCTACACCTTC.

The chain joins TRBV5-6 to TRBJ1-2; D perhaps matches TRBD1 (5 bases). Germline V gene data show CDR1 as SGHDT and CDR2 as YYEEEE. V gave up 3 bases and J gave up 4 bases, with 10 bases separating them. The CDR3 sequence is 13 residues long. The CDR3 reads CASSSRVVYGYTF. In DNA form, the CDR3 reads TGTGCCAGCAGCTCCAGGGTAGTCTATGGCTACACCTTC. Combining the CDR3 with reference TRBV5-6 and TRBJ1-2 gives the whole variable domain DAGVTQSPTHLIKTRGQQVTLRCSPKSGHDTVSWYQQALGQGPQFIFQYYEEEERQRGNFPDRFSGHQFPNYSSELNVNALLLGDSALYLCASSSRVVYGYTFGSGTRLTVV.

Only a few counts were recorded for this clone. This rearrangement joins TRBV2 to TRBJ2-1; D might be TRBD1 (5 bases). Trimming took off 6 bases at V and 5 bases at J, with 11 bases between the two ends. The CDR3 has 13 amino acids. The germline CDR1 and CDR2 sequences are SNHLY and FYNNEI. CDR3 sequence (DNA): TGTGCCAGCAGGCAGGGCCAAGACAATGAGCAGTTCTTC. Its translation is CASRQGQDNEQFF.

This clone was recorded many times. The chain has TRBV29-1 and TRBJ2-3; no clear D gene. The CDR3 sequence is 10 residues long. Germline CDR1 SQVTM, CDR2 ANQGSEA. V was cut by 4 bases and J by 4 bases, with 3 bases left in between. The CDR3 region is CSVGADTQYF. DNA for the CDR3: TGCAGCGTTGGAGCAGATACGCAGTATTTT.

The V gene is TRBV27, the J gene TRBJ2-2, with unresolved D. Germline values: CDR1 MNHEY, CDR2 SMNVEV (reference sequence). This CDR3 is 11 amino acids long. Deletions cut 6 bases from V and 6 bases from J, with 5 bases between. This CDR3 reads CASSSSGELFF. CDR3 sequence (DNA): TGTGCCAGCAGCTCTTCCGGGGAGCTGTTTTTT.

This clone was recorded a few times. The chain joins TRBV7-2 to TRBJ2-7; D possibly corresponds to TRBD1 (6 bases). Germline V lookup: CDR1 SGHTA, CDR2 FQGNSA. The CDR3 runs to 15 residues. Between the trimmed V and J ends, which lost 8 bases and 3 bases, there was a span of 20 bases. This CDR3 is CASRHSRDKVYEQYF. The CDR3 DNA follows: TGTGCCAGCCGCCACTCCCGGGACAAAGTCTACGAGCAGTACTTC.

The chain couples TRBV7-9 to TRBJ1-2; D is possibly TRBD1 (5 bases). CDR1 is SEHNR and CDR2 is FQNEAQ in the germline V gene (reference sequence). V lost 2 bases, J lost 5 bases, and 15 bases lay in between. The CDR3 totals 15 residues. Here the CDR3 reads CASSLLGQAGYGYTF. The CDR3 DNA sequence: TGTGCCAGCAGCTTACTGGGGCAGGCCGGGTATGGCTACACCTTC.

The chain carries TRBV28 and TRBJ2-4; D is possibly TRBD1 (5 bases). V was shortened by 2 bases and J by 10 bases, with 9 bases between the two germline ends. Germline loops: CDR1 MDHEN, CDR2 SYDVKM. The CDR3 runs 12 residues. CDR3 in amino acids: CASSLKGNIQYF. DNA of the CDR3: TGTGCCAGCAGTTTAAAGGGGAATATTCAGTACTTC.

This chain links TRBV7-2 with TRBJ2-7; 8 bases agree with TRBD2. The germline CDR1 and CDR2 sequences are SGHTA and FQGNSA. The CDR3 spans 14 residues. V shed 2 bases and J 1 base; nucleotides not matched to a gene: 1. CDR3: CASSLTSGSYEQYV. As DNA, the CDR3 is TGTGCCAGCAGCTTAACTAGCGGTTCCTACGAGCAGTACGTC.

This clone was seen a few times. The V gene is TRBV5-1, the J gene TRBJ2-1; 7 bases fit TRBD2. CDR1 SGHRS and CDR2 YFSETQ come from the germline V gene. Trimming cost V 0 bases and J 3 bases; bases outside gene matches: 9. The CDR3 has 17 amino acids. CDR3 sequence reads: CASSLAMGLAVYNEQFF. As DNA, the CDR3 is TGCGCCAGCAGCTTGGCGATGGGTCTAGCGGTCTACAATGAGCAGTTCTTC.

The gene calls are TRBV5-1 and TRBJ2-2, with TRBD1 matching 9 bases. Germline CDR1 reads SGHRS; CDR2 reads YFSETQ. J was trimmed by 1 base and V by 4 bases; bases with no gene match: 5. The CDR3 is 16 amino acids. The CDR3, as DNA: TGCGCCAGCAGCCCACAGGGGGCCATGAACACCGGGGAGCTGTTTTTT. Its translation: CASSPQGAMNTGELFF.

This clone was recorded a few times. The CDR3 region is CSAAGYLNTEAFF. For the CDR3, the DNA is TGCAGCGCAGCGGGCTATTTGAACACTGAAGCTTTCTTT. The chain employs TRBV29-1 and TRBJ1-1; D is uncertain. Germline assignment: CDR1 SQVTM and CDR2 ANQGSEA. There are 13 residues in the CDR3. Trimming pared 7 bases from V and 0 bases from J, leaving 12 bases between.

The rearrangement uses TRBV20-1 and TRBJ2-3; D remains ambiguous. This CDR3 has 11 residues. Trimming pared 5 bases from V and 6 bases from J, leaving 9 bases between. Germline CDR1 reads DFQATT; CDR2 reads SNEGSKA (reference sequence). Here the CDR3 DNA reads TGCAGTGCTCCCCTTTCGGATACGCAGTATTTT. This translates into CSAPLSDTQYF.

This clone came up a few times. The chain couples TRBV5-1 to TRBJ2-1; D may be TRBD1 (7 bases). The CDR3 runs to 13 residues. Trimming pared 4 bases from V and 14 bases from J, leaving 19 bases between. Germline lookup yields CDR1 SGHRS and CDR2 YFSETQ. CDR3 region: CASSVGTQGVKFF. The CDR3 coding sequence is TGCGCCAGCAGCGTAGGGACTCAGGGGGTCAAGTTCTTC.